A selection of T cell receptor beta chains follows, all from one sample in a study of OX40 agonist ivuxolimab in advanced cancers. Sequencing used immunoSEQ multiplex PCR; TCRdb keeps in-frame clones, though not all of them. The data show roughly 80,000 clones, 80% to 90% seen once. The input for sequencing was CD4+ or CD8+ T cells sorted from blood, taken in a trial of the OX40 agonist ivuxolimab. These receptors were collected from an adult with an advanced solid tumor such as melanoma, head and neck, liver or kidney cancer. CDR3s include the opening cysteine and the closing phenylalanine or tryptophan. A D gene is named only where the DNA matches it firmly. The size field is filled for only some rows; it gives once, few, many or a size class.

clone_size | j_call | d_call | v_call | cdr3_nt | cdr3_aa
. | TRBJ1-2 | . | TRBV9 | TGTGCCAGCAGCGCCCCTAGTACTGGTGACAGACTTTATGGCTACACCTTC | CASSAPSTGDRLYGYTF
. | TRBJ1-1 | . | TRBV6-5 | TGTGCCAGCAGTTACACCGGGGTTCATACTGAAGCTTTCTTT | CASSYTGVHTEAFF
. | TRBJ1-4 | . | TRBV10-3 | TGTGCCATCAGTCCGGGACACAGTAATGAAAAGGTGTTTTTT | CAISPGHSNEKVFF
few | TRBJ2-2 | TRBD1 | TRBV7-9 | TGTGCCAGCAGCCGAATGGACGGGACAGCAAACACCGGGGAGCTGTTTTTT | CASSRMDGTANTGELFF
. | TRBJ2-3 | TRBD1 | TRBV27 | TGTGCCAGCAGCCAGAGGACCGGGACAGGGGGCGATACGCAGTATTTT | CASSQRTGTGGDTQYF
. | TRBJ2-2 | . | TRBV28 | TGTGCCAGCAGTTTCCAGGGGGGAACCGGGGAGCTGTTTTTT | CASSFQGGTGELFF
. | TRBJ2-7 | TRBD1 | TRBV5-3 | TGTGCCAGAAGCTTTGCTCCCCCAAAGACAGGGCTCCACGAGCAGTACTTC | CARSFAPPKTGLHEQYF
few | TRBJ2-7 | . | TRBV4-1 | TGCGCCAGCAGCTCACAGGGTCAGCAGTACTTC | CASSSQGQQYF
. | TRBJ2-2 | . | TRBV6-5 | TGTGCCAGCAGAAACATACCCACCGGGGAGCTGTTTTTT | CASRNIPTGELFF
. | TRBJ1-1 | . | TRBV27 | TGTGCCAGCAGTTTAGGGGGCAGGTATATTGAAGCTTTCTTT | CASSLGGRYIEAFF
. | TRBJ2-2 | . | TRBV7-2 | TGTGCCAGCAGCTTAGGGTCTCTTACCGGGGAGCTGTTTTTT | CASSLGSLTGELFF
. | TRBJ1-1 | TRBD1 | TRBV6-5 | TGTGCCAGCGGGACAGTGAACACTGAAGCTTTCTTT | CASGTVNTEAFF
. | TRBJ2-7 | . | TRBV9 | TGTGCCAGCAGCGTAGGCGGCGGGATGATGAACGAGCAGTACTTC | CASSVGGGMMNEQYF
. | TRBJ2-2 | TRBD1 | TRBV27 | TGTGCCAGCATTTCCGGGACAGGGGTCACCGGGGAGCTGTTTTTT | CASISGTGVTGELFF
. | TRBJ2-7 | . | TRBV27 | TGTGCCAGCAGTCCCGGATTCAACGAGCAGTACTTC | CASSPGFNEQYF
. | TRBJ2-2 | TRBD2 | TRBV2 | TGTGCCAGCAGTCAGACTAGCGGGAGAACCGGGGAGCTGTTTTTT | CASSQTSGRTGELFF
. | TRBJ2-6 | . | TRBV6-5 | TGTGCCAGCAGTTACGGTAGGGCTGCTGGGGCCAACGTCCTGACTTTC | CASSYGRAAGANVLTF
. | TRBJ2-5 | . | TRBV28 | TGTGCCAGCAGTTCCGAACTAGGGGAGACCCAGTACTTC | CASSSELGETQYF
. | TRBJ1-3 | . | TRBV19 | TGTGCCAGCCGCCCCGACAGTGTCGCACACCCCTATGGAAACACCATATATTTT | CASRPDSVAHPYGNTIYF
. | TRBJ2-2 | . | TRBV5-1 | TGCGCCAGCAGCTTGGAGGGACGTACCCCCCCCGGGGAGCTGTTTTTT | CASSLEGRTPPGELFF
. | TRBJ2-5 | TRBD2 | TRBV5-1 | TGCGCCAGCCAGCGGCTAGCGGCCGGGTACCAAGAGACCCAGTACTTC | CASQRLAAGYQETQYF
. | TRBJ1-1 | . | TRBV30 | TGTGCCTGGAGTGTACAGGGGAACACTGAAGCTTTCTTT | CAWSVQGNTEAFF
. | TRBJ2-7 | . | TRBV7-4 | TGTGCCAGCAGCCTAGCCCTTTACGAGCAGTACTTC | CASSLALYEQYF
. | TRBJ1-1 | TRBD1 | TRBV7-9 | TGTGCCAGCAGCTTAGTTGCCGGCAGGGGGATTAGAGAGAACACTGAAGCTTTCTTT | CASSLVAGRGIRENTEAFF
few | TRBJ1-2 | TRBD1 | TRBV7-2 | TGTGCCAGCAGCTTTGACAGGGCTCTCACCTTC | CASSFDRALTF
. | TRBJ1-4 | . | TRBV28 | TGTGCCAGCAGTTTTGGGCAGGGTGGAGAAAAACTGTTTTTT | CASSFGQGGEKLFF
. | TRBJ2-2 | TRBD2 | TRBV6-5 | TGTGCCACGGTGCGGGGGTTTACCGGGGAGCTGTTTTTT | CATVRGFTGELFF
. | TRBJ2-5 | . | TRBV5-1 | TGCGCCAGCAGCTTGAGGGGATCGGAGACCCAGTACTTC | CASSLRGSETQYF
. | TRBJ1-5 | . | TRBV4-1 | TGCGCCAGCAGCCCCCGGGACGGTAGCAATCAGCCCCAGCATTTT | CASSPRDGSNQPQHF
. | TRBJ1-2 | . | TRBV6-5 | TGTGCCAGCAGTTCCCTTCCAGGGGAAGGAGATGGCTACACCTTC | CASSSLPGEGDGYTF
. | TRBJ2-5 | . | TRBV25-1 | TGTGCCAGCAGTGAGGCACAGGTCAGGGAGACCCAGTACTTC | CASSEAQVRETQYF
. | TRBJ2-5 | . | TRBV5-1 | TGCGCCAGCAGCTTGGTCCCAGGCACCCAAGAGACCCAGTACTTC | CASSLVPGTQETQYF
few | TRBJ2-5 | . | TRBV5-1 | TGCGCCAGCAGCTTGGCCCCCGGAAATCAAGAGACCCAGTACTTC | CASSLAPGNQETQYF
. | TRBJ2-2 | TRBD2 | TRBV7-2 | TGTGCCAGCACCCCTGGGGTAGCGGGAGGGATCGGGGAGCTGTTTTTT | CASTPGVAGGIGELFF
. | TRBJ2-7 | TRBD2 | TRBV4-3 | TGCGCCAGCAGCCAAGACGGTGCGGGAGAGGGCTACGAGCAGTACTTC | CASSQDGAGEGYEQYF
. | TRBJ2-7 | . | TRBV4-1 | TGCGCCAGCAGCCAAGCGATAGCAAGCTACGAGCAGTACTTC | CASSQAIASYEQYF
. | TRBJ1-1 | . | TRBV28 | TGTGCCAGCAGTTTATTTCAGGGCGGCACTGAAGCTTTCTTT | CASSLFQGGTEAFF
. | TRBJ2-5 | . | TRBV7-9 | TGTGCCAGCAGTTCCGGCCCCGAGAAGACCCAGTACTTC | CASSSGPEKTQYF
. | TRBJ1-4 | TRBD1 | TRBV28 | TGTGCCAGCAGCCCTCCGGACAGGGGAGTTAATGAAAAACTGTTTTTT | CASSPPDRGVNEKLFF
. | TRBJ2-6 | TRBD2 | TRBV6-5 | TGTGCCAGCAGCCCCGGGGGGGCTGGGGCCAACGTCCTGACTTTC | CASSPGGAGANVLTF
few | TRBJ2-1 | . | TRBV4-2 | TGTGCCAGCAGCCAAGATCTCGTCCCCAATGAGCAGTTCTTC | CASSQDLVPNEQFF
. | TRBJ2-2 | . | TRBV7-9 | TGTGCCAGCAGCTTAGAGAGAGGGCGCTCCGGGGAGCTGTTTTTT | CASSLERGRSGELFF
once | TRBJ1-2 | . | TRBV7-9 | TGTGCCAGCAGCTCCGGCGTGGACAACTATGGCTACACCTTC | CASSSGVDNYGYTF
. | TRBJ2-2 | . | TRBV11-3 | TGTGCCAGCAGCTTGGACGGGATGGCGAACACCGGGGAGCTGTTTTTT | CASSLDGMANTGELFF
. | TRBJ2-5 | TRBD1 | TRBV10-3 | TGTGCCATCAGTGGGGGGACCGGGACAGGGGAGACCCAGTACTTC | CAISGGTGTGETQYF
. | TRBJ2-1 | . | TRBV9 | TGTGCCAGCAGCGGAAGGGGGAATGAGCAGTTCTTC | CASSGRGNEQFF
. | TRBJ2-5 | . | TRBV19 | TGTGCCAGTAGTTCAGGCGGGCGGTCCGAGACCCAGTACTTC | CASSSGGRSETQYF
. | TRBJ1-2 | . | TRBV4-1 | TGCGCCAGCAGCCAAGATGCGACAGGAGGCGGCTACACCTTC | CASSQDATGGGYTF
. | TRBJ1-1 | . | TRBV28 | TGTGCCAGCAGTATGGGGGGCATGACTGAAGCTTTCTTT | CASSMGGMTEAFF
. | TRBJ1-2 | . | TRBV5-6 | TGTGCCAGCAGCTTAGGGAGAAACTATGGCTACACCTTC | CASSLGRNYGYTF
. | TRBJ2-1 | TRBD2 | TRBV6-5 | TGTGCCAGCAGTTGGACTAGCGGGGGGGAATACAATGAGCAGTTCTTC | CASSWTSGGEYNEQFF
. | TRBJ2-7 | . | TRBV9 | TGTGCCAGCAGCGCCGAAGGGGTTGGCAGAGCCTACGAGCAGTACTTC | CASSAEGVGRAYEQYF
. | TRBJ2-7 | . | TRBV9 | TGTGCCAGCAGCGGAGGAACTAGCGAGCAGTACTTC | CASSGGTSEQYF
. | TRBJ1-1 | . | TRBV4-3 | TGCGCCAGCAGCCAAGGGCGGGGGGGAGAAGCTTTCTTT | CASSQGRGGEAFF